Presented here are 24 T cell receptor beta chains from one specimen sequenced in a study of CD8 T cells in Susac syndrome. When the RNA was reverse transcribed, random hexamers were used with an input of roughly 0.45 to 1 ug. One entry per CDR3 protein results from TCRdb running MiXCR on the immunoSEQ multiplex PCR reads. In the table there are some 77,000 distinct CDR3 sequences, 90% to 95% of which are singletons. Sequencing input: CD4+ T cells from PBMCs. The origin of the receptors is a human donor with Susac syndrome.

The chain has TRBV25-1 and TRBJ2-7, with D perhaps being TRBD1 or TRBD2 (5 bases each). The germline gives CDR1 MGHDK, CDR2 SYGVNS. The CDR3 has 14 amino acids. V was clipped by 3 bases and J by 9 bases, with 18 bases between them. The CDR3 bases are TGTGCCAGCAGTGATTCCTTCGTGGGGGACCCGCAGTACTTC. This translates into CASSDSFVGDPQYF.

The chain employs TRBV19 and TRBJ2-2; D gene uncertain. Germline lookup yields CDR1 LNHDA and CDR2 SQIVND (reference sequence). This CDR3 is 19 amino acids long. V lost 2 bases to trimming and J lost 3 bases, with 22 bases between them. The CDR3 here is CASSIISLGKIWDTGELFF. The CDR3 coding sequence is TGTGCCAGTAGTATAATTAGTTTGGGAAAGATTTGGGACACCGGGGAGCTGTTTTTT.

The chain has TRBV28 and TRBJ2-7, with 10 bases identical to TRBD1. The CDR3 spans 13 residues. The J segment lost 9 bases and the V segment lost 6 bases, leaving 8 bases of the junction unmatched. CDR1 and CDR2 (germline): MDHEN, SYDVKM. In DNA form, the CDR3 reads TGTGCCAGCAGATTCACCCGGACAGGGGGGCAGTACTTC. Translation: CASRFTRTGGQYF.

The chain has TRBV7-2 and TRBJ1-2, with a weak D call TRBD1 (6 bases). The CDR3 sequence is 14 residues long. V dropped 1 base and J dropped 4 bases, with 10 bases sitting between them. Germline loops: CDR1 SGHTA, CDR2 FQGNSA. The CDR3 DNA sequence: TGTGCCAGCAGCTTAGGACAGGCATTCTATGGCTACACCTTC. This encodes CASSLGQAFYGYTF.

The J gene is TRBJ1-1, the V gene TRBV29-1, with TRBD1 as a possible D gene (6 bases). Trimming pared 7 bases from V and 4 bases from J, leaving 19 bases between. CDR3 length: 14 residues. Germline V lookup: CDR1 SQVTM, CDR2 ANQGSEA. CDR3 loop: CSAQRTQGSTEAFF. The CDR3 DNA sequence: TGCAGCGCCCAAAGAACTCAGGGGAGCACTGAAGCTTTCTTT. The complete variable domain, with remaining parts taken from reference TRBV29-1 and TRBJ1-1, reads SAVISQKPSRDICQRGTSLTIQCQVDSQVTMMFWYRQQPGQSLTLIATANQGSEATYESGFVIDKFPISRPNLTFSTLTVSNMSPEDSSIYLCSAQRTQGSTEAFFGQGTRLTVV.

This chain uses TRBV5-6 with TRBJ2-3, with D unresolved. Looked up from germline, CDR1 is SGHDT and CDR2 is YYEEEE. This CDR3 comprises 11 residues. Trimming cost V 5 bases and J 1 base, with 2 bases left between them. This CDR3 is CASRGTDTQYF. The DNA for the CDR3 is TGTGCCAGCAGGGGCACAGATACGCAGTATTTT.

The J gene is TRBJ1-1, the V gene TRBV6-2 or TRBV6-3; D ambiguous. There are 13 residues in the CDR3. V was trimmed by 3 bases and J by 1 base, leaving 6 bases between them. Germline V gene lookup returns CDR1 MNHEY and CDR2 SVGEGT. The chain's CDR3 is CASSYWANTEAFF. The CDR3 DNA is TGTGCCAGCAGTTATTGGGCGAACACTGAAGCTTTCTTT.

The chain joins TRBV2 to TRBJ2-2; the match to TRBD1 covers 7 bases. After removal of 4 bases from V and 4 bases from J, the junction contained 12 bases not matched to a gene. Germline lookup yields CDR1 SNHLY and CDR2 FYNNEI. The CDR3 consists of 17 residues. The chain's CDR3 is CASSVYSRGPGTGELFF. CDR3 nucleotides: TGTGCCAGCAGTGTATATAGTAGGGGGCCGGGCACCGGGGAGCTGTTTTTT.

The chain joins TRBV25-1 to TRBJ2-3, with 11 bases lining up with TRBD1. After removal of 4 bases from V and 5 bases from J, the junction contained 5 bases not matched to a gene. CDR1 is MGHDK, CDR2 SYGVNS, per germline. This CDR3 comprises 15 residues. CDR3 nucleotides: TGTGCCAGCAGTGGGACAGGGGGCCCACTAGATACGCAGTATTTT. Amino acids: CASSGTGGPLDTQYF. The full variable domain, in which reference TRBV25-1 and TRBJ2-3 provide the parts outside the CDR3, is EADIYQTPRYLVIGTGKKITLECSQTMGHDKMYWYQQDPGMELHLIHYSYGVNSTEKGDLSSESTVSRIRTEHFPLTLESARPSHTSQYLCASSGTGGPLDTQYFGPGTRLTVL.

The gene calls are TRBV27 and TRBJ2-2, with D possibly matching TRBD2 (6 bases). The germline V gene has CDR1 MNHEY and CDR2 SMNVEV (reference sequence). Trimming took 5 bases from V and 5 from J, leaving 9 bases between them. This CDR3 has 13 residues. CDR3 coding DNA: TGTGCCAGCAGTCGGCGGGGAACCGGGGAGCTGTTTTTT. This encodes CASSRRGTGELFF.

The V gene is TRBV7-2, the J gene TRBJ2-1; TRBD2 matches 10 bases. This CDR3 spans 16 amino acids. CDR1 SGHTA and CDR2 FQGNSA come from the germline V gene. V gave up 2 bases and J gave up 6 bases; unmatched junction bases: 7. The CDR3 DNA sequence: TGTGCCAGCAGCTTAAGGGGAGCGGGAGGGCTCAATGAGCAGTTCTTC. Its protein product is CASSLRGAGGLNEQFF.

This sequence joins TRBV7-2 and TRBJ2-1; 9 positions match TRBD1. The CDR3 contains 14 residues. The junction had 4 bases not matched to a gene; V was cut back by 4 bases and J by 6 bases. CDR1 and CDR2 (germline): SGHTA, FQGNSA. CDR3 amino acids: CASSSGQGGNEQFF. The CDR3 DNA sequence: TGTGCCAGCAGCTCGGGACAGGGTGGCAATGAGCAGTTCTTC.

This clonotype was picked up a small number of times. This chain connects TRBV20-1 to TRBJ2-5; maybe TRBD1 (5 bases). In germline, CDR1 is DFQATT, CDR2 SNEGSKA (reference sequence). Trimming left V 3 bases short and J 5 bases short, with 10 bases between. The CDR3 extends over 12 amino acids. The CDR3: CSARAPGETQYF. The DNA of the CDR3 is TGCAGTGCTAGGGCTCCAGGGGAGACCCAGTACTTC.

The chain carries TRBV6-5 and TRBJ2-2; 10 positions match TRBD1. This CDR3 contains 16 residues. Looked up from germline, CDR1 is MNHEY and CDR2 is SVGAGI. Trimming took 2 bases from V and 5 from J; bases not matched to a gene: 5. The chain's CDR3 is CASSYPRDRGTGELFF. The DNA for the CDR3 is TGTGCCAGCAGTTACCCCAGGGACAGGGGAACCGGGGAGCTGTTTTTT.

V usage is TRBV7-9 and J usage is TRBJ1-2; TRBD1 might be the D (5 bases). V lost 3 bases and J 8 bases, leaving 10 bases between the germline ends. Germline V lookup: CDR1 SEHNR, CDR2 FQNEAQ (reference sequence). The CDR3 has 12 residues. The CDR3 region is CASSFQGGGYTF. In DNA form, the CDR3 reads TGTGCCAGCAGCTTTCAGGGCGGGGGCTACACCTTC.

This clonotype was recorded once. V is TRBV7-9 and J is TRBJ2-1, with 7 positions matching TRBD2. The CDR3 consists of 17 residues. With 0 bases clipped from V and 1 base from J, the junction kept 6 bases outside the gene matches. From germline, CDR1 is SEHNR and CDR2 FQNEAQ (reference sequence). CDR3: CASSLAGGPGSYNEQFF. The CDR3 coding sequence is TGTGCCAGCAGCTTAGCGGGAGGGCCAGGTTCCTACAATGAGCAGTTCTTC.

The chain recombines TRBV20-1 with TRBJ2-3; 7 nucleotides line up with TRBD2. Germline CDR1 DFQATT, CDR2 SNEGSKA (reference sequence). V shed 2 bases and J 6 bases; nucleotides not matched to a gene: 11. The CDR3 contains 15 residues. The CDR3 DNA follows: TGCAGTGCTAGACACTCCGGGGAGGGGTCTGATACGCAGTATTTT. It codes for CSARHSGEGSDTQYF.

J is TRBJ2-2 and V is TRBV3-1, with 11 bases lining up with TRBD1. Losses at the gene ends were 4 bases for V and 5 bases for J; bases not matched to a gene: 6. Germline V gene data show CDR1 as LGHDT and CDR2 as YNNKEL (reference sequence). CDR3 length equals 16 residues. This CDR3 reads CASSRGQGASTGELFF. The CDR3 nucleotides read TGTGCCAGCAGCCGCGGACAGGGGGCGAGTACCGGGGAGCTGTTTTTT.

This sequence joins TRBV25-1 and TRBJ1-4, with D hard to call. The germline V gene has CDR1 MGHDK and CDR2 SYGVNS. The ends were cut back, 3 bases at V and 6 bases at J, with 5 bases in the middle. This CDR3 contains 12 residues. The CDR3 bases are TGTGCCAGCAGTGAGACATATGAAAAACTGTTTTTT. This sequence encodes CASSETYEKLFF.

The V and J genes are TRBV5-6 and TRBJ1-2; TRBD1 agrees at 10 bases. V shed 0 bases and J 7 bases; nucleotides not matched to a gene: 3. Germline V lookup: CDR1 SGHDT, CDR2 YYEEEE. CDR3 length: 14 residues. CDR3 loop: CASSLGDRGFGYTF. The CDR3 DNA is TGTGCCAGCAGCTTGGGGGACAGGGGTTTTGGCTACACCTTC.

CDR3 nucleotide sequence: TGTGCCAGCAGGGAGGTACTAGCGGGGGCCTACGAGCAGTACTTC. This sequence encodes CASREVLAGAYEQYF. The rearrangement joins TRBV6-5 to TRBJ2-7; 11 bases align to TRBD2. Germline assignment: CDR1 MNHEY and CDR2 SVGAGI. There are 15 residues in the CDR3. The V and J ends lost 6 bases and 2 bases, in that order; junction bases with no gene match: 6.

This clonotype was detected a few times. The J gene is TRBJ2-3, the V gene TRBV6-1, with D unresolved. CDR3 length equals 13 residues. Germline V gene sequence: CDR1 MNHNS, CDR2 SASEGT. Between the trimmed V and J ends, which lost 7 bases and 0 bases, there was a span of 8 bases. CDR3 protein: CASNGDSTDTQYF. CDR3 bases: TGTGCCAGCAATGGGGATAGCACAGATACGCAGTATTTT.

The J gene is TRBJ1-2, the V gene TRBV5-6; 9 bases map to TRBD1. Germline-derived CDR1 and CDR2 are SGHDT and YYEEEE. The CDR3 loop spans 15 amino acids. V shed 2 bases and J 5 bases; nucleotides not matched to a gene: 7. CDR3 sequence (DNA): TGTGCCAGCAGCTTAAGGACAGGGGCGAGATATGGCTACACCTTC. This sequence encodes CASSLRTGARYGYTF.

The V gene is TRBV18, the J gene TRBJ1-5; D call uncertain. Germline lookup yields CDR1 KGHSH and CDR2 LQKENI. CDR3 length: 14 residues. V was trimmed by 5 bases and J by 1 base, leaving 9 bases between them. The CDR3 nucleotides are TGTGCCAGCTCAGAAGGACGGAGCAATCAGCCCCAGCATTTT. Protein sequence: CASSEGRSNQPQHF.